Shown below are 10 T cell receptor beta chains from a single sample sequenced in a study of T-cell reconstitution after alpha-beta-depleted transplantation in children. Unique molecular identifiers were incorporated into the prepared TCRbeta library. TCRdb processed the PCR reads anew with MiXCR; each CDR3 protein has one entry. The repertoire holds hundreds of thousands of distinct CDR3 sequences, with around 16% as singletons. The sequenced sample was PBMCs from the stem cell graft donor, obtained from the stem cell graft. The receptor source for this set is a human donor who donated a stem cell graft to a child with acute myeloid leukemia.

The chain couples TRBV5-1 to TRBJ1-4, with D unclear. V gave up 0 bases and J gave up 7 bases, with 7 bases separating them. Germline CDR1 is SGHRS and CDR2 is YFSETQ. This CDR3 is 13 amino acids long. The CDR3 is CASSLEGTEKLFF. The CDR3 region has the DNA TGCGCCAGCAGCTTGGAAGGTACTGAAAAACTGTTTTTT.

The CDR3 nucleotides read TGCAGTGCGGAAAGATGGGACAGATTGGAAAAACTGTTTTTT. It specifies CSAERWDRLEKLFF. V gene TRBV20-1 combines with J gene TRBJ1-4; 7 nucleotides align to TRBD1. Germline V CDR1 and CDR2: DFQATT, SNEGSKA (reference sequence). V gave up 6 bases and J gave up 8 bases; unmatched junction bases: 12. This CDR3 is built from 14 residues.

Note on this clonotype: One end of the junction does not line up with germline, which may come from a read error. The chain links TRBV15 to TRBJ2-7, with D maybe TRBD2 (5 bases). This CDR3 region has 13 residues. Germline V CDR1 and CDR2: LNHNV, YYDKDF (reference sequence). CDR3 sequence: CATRRANAGEQYF. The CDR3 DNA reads TGTGCCACCAGGAGAGCGAACGCGGGCGAGCAGTACTTC. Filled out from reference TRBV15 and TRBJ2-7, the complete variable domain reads DAMVIQNPRYQVTQFGKPVTLSCSQTLNHNVMYWYQQKSSQAPKLLFHYYDKDFNNEADTPDNFQSRRPNTSFCFLDIRSPGLGDTAMYLCATRRANAGEQYFGPGTRLTVT.

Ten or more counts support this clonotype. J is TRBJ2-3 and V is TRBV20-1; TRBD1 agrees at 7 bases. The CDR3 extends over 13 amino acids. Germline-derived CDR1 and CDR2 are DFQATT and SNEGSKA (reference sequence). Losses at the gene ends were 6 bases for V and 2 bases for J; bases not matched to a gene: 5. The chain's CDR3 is CSAKGQITDTQYF. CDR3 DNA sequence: TGCAGTGCGAAGGGACAGATCACAGATACGCAGTATTTT.

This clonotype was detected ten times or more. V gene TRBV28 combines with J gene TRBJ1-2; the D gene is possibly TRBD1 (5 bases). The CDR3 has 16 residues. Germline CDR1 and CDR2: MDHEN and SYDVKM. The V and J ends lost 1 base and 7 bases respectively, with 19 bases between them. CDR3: CASSLLVQIDSSGYTF. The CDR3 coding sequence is TGTGCCAGCAGTTTATTAGTCCAAATCGACAGCTCTGGCTACACCTTC.

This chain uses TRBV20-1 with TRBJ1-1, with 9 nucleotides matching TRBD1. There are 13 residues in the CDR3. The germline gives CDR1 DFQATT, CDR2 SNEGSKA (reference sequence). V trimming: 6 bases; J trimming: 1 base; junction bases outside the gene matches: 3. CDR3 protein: CSAWGQGNTEAFF. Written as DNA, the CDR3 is TGCAGTGCGTGGGGACAGGGGAACACTGAAGCTTTCTTT.

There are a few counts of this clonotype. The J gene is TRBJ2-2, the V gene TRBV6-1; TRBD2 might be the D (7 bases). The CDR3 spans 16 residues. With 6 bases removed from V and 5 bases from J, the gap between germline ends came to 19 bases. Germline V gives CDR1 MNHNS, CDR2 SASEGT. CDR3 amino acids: CASRSPGGPGTGELFF. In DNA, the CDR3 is TGTGCCAGCAGGTCCCCGGGGGGCCCGGGGACCGGGGAGCTGTTTTTT.

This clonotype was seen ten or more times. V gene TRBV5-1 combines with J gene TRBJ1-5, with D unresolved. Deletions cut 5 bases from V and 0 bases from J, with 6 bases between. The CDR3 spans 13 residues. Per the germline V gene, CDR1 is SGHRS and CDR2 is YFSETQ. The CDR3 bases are TGCGCCAGCAGGATGAGTAGCAATCAGCCCCAGCATTTT. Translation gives CASRMSSNQPQHF. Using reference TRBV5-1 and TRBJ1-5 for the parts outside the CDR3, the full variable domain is KAGVTQTPRYLIKTRGQQVTLSCSPISGHRSVSWYQQTPGQGLQFLFEYFSETQRNKGNFPGRFSGRQFSNSRSEMNVSTLELGDSALYLCASRMSSNQPQHFGDGTRLSIL.

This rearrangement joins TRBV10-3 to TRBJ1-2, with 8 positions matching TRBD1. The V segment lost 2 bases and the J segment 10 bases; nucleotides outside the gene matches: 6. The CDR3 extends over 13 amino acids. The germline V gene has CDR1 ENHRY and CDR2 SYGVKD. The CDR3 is CAISEGQGSVYTF. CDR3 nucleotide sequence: TGTGCCATCAGTGAGGGACAGGGTAGTGTCTACACCTTC.

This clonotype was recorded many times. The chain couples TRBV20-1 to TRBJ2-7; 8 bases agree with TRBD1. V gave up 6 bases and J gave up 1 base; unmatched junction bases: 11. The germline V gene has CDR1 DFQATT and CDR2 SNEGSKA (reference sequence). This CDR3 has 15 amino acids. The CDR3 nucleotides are TGCAGTGCAAGGGACAGGCACCAAGGTTCCTACGAGCAGTACTTC. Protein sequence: CSARDRHQGSYEQYF.